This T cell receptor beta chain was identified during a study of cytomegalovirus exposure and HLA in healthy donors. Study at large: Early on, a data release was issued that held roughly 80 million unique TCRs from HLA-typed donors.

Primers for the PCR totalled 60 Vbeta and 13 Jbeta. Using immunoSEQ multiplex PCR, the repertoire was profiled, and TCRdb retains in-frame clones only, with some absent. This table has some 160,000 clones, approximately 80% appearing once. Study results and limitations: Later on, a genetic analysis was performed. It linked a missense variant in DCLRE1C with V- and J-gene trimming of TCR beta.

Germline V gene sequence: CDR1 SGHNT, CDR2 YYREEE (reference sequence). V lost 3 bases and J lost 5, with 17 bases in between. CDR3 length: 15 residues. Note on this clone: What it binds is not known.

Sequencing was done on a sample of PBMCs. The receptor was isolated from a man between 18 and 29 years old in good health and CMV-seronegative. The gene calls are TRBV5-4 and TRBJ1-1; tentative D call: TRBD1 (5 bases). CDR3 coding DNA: TGTGCCAGCAGCTCGCTTGGGGGTAGCGGAACTGAAGCTTTCTTT. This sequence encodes CASSSLGGSGTEAFF. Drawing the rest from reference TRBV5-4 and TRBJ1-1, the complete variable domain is ETGVTQSPTHLIKTRGQQVTLRCSSQSGHNTVSWYQQALGQGPQFIFQYYREEENGRGNFPPRFSGLQFPNYSSELNVNALELDDSALYLCASSSLGGSGTEAFFGQGTRLTVV.